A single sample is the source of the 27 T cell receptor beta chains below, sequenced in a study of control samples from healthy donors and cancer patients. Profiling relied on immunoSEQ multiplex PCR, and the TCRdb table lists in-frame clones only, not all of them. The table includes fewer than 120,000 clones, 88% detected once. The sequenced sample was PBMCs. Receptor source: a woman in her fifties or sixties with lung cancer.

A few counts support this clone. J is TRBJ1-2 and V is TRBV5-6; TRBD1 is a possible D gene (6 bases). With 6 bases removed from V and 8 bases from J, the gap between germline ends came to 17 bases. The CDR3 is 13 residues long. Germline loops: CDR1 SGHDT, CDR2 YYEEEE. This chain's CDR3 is CASTMGGRRGYTF. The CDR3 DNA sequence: TGTGCCAGCACTATGGGGGGGCGCAGGGGCTACACCTTC.

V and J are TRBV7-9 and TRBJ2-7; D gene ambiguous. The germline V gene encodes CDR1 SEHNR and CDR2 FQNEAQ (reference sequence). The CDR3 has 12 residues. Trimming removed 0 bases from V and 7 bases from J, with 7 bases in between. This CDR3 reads CASSLARREQYF. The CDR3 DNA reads TGTGCCAGCAGCTTAGCGCGCAGGGAGCAGTACTTC.

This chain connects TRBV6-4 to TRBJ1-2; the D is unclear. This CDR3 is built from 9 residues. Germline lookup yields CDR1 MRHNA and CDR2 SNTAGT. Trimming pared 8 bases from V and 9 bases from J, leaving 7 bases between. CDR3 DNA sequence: TGTGCCAGCGTCTTTAGCTACACCTTC. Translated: CASVFSYTF.

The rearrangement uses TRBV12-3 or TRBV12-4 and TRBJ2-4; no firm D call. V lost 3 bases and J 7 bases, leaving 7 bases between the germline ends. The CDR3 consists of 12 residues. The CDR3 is CASSFGPNIQYF. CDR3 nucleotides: TGTGCCAGCAGTTTCGGTCCTAACATTCAGTACTTC.

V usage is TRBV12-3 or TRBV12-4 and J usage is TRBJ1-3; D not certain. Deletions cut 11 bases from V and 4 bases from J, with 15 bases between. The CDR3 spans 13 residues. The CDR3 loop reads CAGQRDAGNTIYF. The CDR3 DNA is TGTGCCGGCCAACGTGATGCGGGAAACACCATATATTTT.

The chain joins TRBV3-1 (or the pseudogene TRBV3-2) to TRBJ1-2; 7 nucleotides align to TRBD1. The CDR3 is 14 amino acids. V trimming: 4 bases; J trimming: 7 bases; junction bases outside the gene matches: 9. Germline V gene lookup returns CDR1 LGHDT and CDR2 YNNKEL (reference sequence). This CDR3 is CASSLTGTASGYTF. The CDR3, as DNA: TGTGCCAGCAGCCTCACGGGGACAGCGAGTGGCTACACCTTC.

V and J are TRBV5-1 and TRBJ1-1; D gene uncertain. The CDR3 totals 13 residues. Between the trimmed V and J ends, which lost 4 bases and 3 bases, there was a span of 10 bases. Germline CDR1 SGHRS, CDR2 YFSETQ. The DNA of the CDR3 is TGCGCCAGCAGCCGTCAAAGGGACACTGAAGCTTTCTTT. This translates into CASSRQRDTEAFF.

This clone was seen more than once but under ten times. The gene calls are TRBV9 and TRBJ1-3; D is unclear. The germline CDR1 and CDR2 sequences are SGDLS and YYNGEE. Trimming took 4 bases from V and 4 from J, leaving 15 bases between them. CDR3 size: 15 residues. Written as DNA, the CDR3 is TGTGCCAGCAGCTCCCAACCTCGCGACGGAAACACCATATATTTT. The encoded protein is CASSSQPRDGNTIYF.

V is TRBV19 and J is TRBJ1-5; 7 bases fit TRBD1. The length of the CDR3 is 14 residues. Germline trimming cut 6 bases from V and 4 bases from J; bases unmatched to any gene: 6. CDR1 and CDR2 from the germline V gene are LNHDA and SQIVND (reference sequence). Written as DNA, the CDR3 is TGTGCCAGTAGGCCTACAGGGGATAATCAGCCCCAGCATTTT. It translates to CASRPTGDNQPQHF.

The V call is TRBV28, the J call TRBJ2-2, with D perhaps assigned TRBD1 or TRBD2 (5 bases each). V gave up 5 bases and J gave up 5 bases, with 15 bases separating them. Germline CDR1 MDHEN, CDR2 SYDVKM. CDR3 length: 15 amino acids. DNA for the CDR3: TGTGCCAGCAGTAGAGGGGACCAAAGGACCGGGGAGCTGTTTTTT. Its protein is CASSRGDQRTGELFF.

CDR3 nucleotides: TGTGCCAGCAGCTTTGCGGACACTGAAGCTTTCTTT. Encoded protein: CASSFADTEAFF. The chain couples TRBV7-9 to TRBJ1-1; D not certain. The CDR3 runs 12 residues. Germline CDR1 is SEHNR and CDR2 is FQNEAQ (reference sequence). Trimming removed 3 bases from V and 3 bases from J, with 5 bases in between. The whole variable domain, filled in from reference TRBV7-9 and TRBJ1-1, reads DTGVSQNPRHKITKRGQNVTFRCDPISEHNRLYWYRQTLGQGPEFLTYFQNEAQLEKSRLLSDRFSAERPKGSFSTLEIQRTEQGDSAMYLCASSFADTEAFFGQGTRLTVV.

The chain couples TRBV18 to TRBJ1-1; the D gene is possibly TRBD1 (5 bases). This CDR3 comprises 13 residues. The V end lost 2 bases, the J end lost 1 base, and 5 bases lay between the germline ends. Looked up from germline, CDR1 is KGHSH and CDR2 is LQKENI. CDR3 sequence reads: CASSPGGNTEAFF. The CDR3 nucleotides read TGTGCCAGCTCACCAGGGGGGAACACTGAAGCTTTCTTT.

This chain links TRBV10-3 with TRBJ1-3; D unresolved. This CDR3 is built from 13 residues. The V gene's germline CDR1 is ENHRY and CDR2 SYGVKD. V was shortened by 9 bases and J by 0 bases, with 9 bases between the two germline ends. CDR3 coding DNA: TGTGCCATAATGCAGAGCTCTGGAAACACCATATATTTT. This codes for CAIMQSSGNTIYF.

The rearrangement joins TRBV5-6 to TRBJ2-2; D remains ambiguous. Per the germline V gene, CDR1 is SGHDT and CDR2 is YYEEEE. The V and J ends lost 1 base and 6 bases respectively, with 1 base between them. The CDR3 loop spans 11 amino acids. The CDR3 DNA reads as TGTGCCAGCAGCTTGTCCGGGGAGCTGTTTTTT. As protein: CASSLSGELFF.

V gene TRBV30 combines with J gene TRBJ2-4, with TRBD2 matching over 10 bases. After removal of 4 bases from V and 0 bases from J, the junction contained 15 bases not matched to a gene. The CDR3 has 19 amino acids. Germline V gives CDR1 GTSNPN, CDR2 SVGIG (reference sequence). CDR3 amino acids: CAWTSSRTSGPLAKNIQYF. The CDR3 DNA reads TGTGCCTGGACGTCTTCCCGGACTAGCGGACCTTTAGCCAAAAACATTCAGTACTTC.

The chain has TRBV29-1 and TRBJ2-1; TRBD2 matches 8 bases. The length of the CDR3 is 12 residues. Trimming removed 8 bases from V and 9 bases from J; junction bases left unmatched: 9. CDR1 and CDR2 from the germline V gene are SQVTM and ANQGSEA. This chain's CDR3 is CSLPGGPSEQFF. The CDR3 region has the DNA TGCAGCCTACCGGGGGGGCCCAGTGAGCAGTTCTTC.

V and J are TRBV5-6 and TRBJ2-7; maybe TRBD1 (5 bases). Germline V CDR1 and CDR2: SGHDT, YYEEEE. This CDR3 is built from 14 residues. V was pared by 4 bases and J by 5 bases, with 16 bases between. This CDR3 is CASSTTQGFNEQYF. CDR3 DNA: TGTGCCAGCAGCACGACCCAGGGTTTCAACGAGCAGTACTTC.

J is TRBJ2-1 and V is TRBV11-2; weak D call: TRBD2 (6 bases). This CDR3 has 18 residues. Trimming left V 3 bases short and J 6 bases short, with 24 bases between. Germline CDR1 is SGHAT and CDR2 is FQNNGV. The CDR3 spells CASSFAPPSGYGGNEQFF. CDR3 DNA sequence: TGTGCCAGCAGCTTCGCCCCCCCCTCGGGATACGGGGGCAATGAGCAGTTCTTC.

Here the CDR3 reads CASSYGLLGQETQYF. CDR3 DNA sequence: TGTGCCAGCAGTTACGGACTGTTGGGGCAAGAGACCCAGTACTTC. The J gene is TRBJ2-5, the V gene TRBV6-5, with D possibly being TRBD2 (5 bases). V was cut by 2 bases and J by 2 bases, with 12 bases left in between. Germline values: CDR1 MNHEY, CDR2 SVGAGI. The CDR3 has 15 residues.

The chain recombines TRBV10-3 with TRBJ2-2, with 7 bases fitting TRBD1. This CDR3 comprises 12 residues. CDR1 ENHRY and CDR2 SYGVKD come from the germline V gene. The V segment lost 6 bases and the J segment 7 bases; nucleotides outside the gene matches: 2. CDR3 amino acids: CAIRQGNGELFF. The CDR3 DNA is TGTGCCATCAGACAGGGGAACGGGGAGCTGTTTTTT.

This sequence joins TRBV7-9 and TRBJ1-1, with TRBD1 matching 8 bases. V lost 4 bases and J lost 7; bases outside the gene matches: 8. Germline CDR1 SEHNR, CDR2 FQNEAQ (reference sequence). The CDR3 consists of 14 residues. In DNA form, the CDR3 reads TGTGCCAGCAGCTCGACAGGGGAGATCATTGAAGCTTTCTTT. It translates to CASSSTGEIIEAFF.

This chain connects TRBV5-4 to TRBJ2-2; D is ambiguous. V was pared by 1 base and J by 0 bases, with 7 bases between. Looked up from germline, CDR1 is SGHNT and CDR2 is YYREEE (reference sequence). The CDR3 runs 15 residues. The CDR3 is CASSLIAANTGELFF. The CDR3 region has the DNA TGTGCCAGCAGCTTGATCGCGGCGAACACCGGGGAGCTGTTTTTT.

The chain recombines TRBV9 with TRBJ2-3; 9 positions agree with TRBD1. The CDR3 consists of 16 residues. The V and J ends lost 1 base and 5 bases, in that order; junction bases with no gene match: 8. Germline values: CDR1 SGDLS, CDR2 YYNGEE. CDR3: CASSVMGTGSGDTQYF. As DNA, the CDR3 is TGTGCCAGCAGCGTAATGGGGACAGGGAGTGGAGATACGCAGTATTTT.

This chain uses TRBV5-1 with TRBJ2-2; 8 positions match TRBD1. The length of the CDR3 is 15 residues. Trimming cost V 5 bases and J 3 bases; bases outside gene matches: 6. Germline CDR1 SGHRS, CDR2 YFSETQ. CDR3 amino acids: CASRPDRVDTGELFF. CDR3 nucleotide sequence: TGCGCCAGCAGACCGGACAGGGTTGACACCGGGGAGCTGTTTTTT.

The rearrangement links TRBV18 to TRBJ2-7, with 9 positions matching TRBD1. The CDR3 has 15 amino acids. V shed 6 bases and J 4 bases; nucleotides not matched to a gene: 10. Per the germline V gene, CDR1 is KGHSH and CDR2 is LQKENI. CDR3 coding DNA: TGTGCCAGCTCGGTAGAACAGGGGGCCCCTTACGAGCAGTACTTC. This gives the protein CASSVEQGAPYEQYF.

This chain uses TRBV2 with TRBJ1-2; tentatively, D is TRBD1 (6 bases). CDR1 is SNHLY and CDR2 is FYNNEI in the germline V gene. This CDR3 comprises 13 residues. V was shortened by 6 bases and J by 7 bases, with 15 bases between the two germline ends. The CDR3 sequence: CASSALTGTGYTF. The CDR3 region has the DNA TGTGCCAGCAGCGCCTTAACAGGGACTGGCTACACCTTC. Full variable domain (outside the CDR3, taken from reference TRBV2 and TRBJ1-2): EPEVTQTPSHQVTQMGQEVILRCVPISNHLYFYWYRQILGQKVEFLVSFYNNEISEKSEIFDDQFSVERPDGSNFTLKIRSTKLEDSAMYFCASSALTGTGYTFGSGTRLTVV.

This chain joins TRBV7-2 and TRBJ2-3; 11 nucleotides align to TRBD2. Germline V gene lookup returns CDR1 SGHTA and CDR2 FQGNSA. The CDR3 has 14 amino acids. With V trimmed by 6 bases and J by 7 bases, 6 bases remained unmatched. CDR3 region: CASSFSGGANTQYF. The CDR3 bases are TGTGCCAGCAGTTTTAGCGGGGGGGCTAATACGCAGTATTTT.